This T cell receptor beta chain was identified in a study of human T cells and chemical hapten exposure (dated by TCRdb to the early 2020s). For the study in its entirety: For sensitization, 2% DPC in acetone was applied to a roughly 2 cm by roughly 2 cm area of upper inner arm skin. The libraries were sequenced as a pool, and the TCR yield per sample differed mostly because of small variations in library volumes within the pool. For TCR sequencing, blood came from 25 to 35 alopecia patients at anywhere from one to four time points (pre-sensitization, 2, 6 and 24 weeks). Weekly therapeutic DPC doses were additionally applied to the scalp of patients throughout the roughly 26-week study period. Most of the patients in the cohort were female, and the cohort covered alopecia areata with under or over 50% scalp involvement, alopecia totalis and alopecia universalis. Patient blood was sampled pre-sensitization (week 0) and at 2, 6 and about 24 weeks after DPC sensitization. Patch testing was done on the upper back using Finn chambers containing 0.01% DPC, and results were scored after 6 days according to International Contact Dermatitis Research Group standards. This study followed changes in the peripheral blood TCR repertoire in vivo during primary and secondary sensitization of alopecia patients to the hapten diphenylcyclopropenone (DPC).

Per the publication, the time point label means: pre-sensitization, week 0. The treatment or condition label, as the study defines it: therapeutic diphenylcyclopropenone sensitization with weekly scalp DPC. At each patch-test visit, blood was drawn before the patch test was applied. Eligible patients were aged 18 to 70, diagnosed with alopecia, deemed suitable for DPC therapy, and excluded if pregnant. Total RNA was extracted from unfractionated whole blood collected in Tempus Blood RNA tubes. V is cut by 1 base and J by 0 bases, and the space between the germline ends is 6 bases. The CDR3 holds 14 amino acids from the cysteine to the phenylalanine. Only the CDR3 portion is preserved as DNA: 42 bases, with reading frame beginning at the first base. Taken from the germline V gene (reference sequence), the CDR1 and CDR2 loops are SEHNR and FQNEAQ. This clonotype came up a few times. No cognate antigen has been identified for it. Nothing much larger sits one base from this clone, and base qualities are not available.

Study-wide findings and limitations: Because every patient had alopecia, a presumed autoimmune disease, the patients' immune response might differ from that of healthy individuals. Expanded TCRs formed significantly more large CDR3 similarity clusters than pre-sensitization or healthy control sets, consistent with antigen-driven responses. After repeated subsampling, changes were observed in the strength of the expansion versus patch-test correlation and in the threshold at which the correlation became significant. Patch test score correlated positively with the number of PT1 expanded TCRs, reaching significance at thresholds 8, 16 and 32 but not at 4. No change with DPC sensitization was found in the number of TCRs above 1 in 1000 frequency, and no evidence of global repertoire structure alterations was found.

Library construction relied on RACE. The reads were generated on a NextSeq 500. During library preparation, unique molecular identifiers were attached to individual cDNA molecules so that TCRs could be counted in a quantitative, reproducible way. For every blood RNA sample, sequencing covered both the TCR alpha and TCR beta chains. The authors' analysis ran thus. The median number of TCRs per sample was over 85,000, ranging from about 23,224 to 700,000. The Decombinator software suite was used to annotate V, J and CDR3 in the TCR reads. For PS versus PT1 abundance plots, all samples were subsampled to the same number of TCRs (28,000). Expanded TCRs were defined as absent before sensitization and observed at least eight times at the 2-week time point. TCRdb redid the processing of the public reads, applying fastp at Q25 and MiXCR, and retained in-frame beta chains. Rows are unified per CDR3 protein, each entry keeping the most common DNA and genes. In this record, the V and J calls reflect TCRdb's handling and not the investigators' own analysis. In this sample the table shows tens of thousands of distinct CDR3 sequences, 9.6% of which occur a single time. Around 4% of the sample rests with the top ten.

The input for sequencing was whole blood, taken in connection with sensitization to the hapten diphenylcyclopropenone (DPC). The clonotype was recovered from a middle-aged woman with alopecia areata. Some clones in this sample may be carry-over from other donors' samples. Rearrangement joined TRBV7-9 to TRBJ1-1; no D gene call is confident. The nucleotide sequence is given as TGTGCCAGCAGCTTAGGGCCCCTGAACACTGAAGCTTTCTTT. It codes for CASSLGPLNTEAFF.